This passage covers 20 T cell receptor beta chains from one sample sequenced in a study of vaccination effects on CD4 cells after COVID-19. For these TCRs, the target antigens are not known. Profiling relied on immunoSEQ multiplex PCR, and the TCRdb table lists in-frame clones only, not all of them. The sample lists over 65,000 clones, roughly four fifths seen once, with roughly 1.9% in the top ten. Upon completion of under eleven days in culture, CD4+ T cells were isolated. The sequences come from CD4+ T cells from PBMCs cultured without peptide, collected before COVID-19 vaccination. These receptors all stem from a human donor who received a COVID-19 vaccine.

In nucleotides, the CDR3 is TGCGCCAGCAGCTTGCGTAGCGGGGGAGGGGAGACCCAGTACTTC. Translation gives CASSLRSGGGETQYF. The chain links TRBV5-1 to TRBJ2-5; 9 bases are shared with TRBD2. The CDR3 has 15 amino acids. Per germline, CDR1 SGHRS and CDR2 YFSETQ. The V and J ends lost 1 base and 5 bases, in that order; junction bases with no gene match: 6.

CDR3 in amino acids: CASSFTFMSDTQYF. CDR3 nucleotides: TGTGCCAGCAGCTTTACGTTTATGTCAGATACGCAGTATTTT. The genes are TRBV7-2 and TRBJ2-3; D not resolved. CDR3 length equals 14 residues. V was trimmed by 3 bases and J by 4 bases, leaving 11 bases between them. Germline V gene lookup returns CDR1 SGHTA and CDR2 FQGNSA.

This chain links TRBV28 with TRBJ1-5; possibly TRBD1 for D (6 bases). Germline assignment: CDR1 MDHEN and CDR2 SYDVKM. V dropped 3 bases and J dropped 1 base, with 16 bases sitting between them. The CDR3 is made up of 17 amino acids. The CDR3 loop reads CASSFQGGAGSNQPQHF. The CDR3 DNA is TGTGCCAGCAGTTTCCAAGGGGGGGCTGGGAGCAATCAGCCCCAGCATTTT.

The chain recombines TRBV2 with TRBJ1-2, with D possibly being TRBD1 (5 bases). Germline-derived CDR1 and CDR2 are SNHLY and FYNNEI. The V end lost 3 bases, the J end lost 8 bases, and 7 bases lay between the germline ends. The CDR3 runs to 11 residues. DNA of the CDR3: TGTGCCAGCAGTGATGGGGGAGGCTACACCTTC. Encoded protein: CASSDGGGYTF.

The J gene is TRBJ1-2, the V gene TRBV19, with unresolved D. Trimming pared 5 bases from V and 4 bases from J, leaving 17 bases between. The CDR3 loop spans 15 amino acids. The germline V gene has CDR1 LNHDA and CDR2 SQIVND (reference sequence). CDR3 DNA sequence: TGTGCCAGTAGTTTGTCACGGGTTACACTCTATGGCTACACCTTC. It translates to CASSLSRVTLYGYTF.

The chain has TRBV7-9 and TRBJ2-5, with D possibly being TRBD2 (6 bases). This CDR3 is 14 amino acids long. V shed 7 bases and J shed 5 bases, with 17 bases lying between them. Per germline, CDR1 SEHNR and CDR2 FQNEAQ (reference sequence). CDR3 nucleotides: TGTGCCAGCACCCGTTTGGGGGGATTGGAGACCCAGTACTTC. This sequence encodes CASTRLGGLETQYF. The variable domain in full, with the rest retrieved from reference TRBV7-9 and TRBJ2-5, is DTGVSQNPRHKITKRGQNVTFRCDPISEHNRLYWYRQTLGQGPEFLTYFQNEAQLEKSRLLSDRFSAERPKGSFSTLEIQRTEQGDSAMYLCASTRLGGLETQYFGPGTRLLVL.

J is TRBJ2-3 and V is TRBV10-3; possibly TRBD2 for D (6 bases). The CDR3 runs 15 residues. The germline V gene encodes CDR1 ENHRY and CDR2 SYGVKD. Between the trimmed V and J ends, which lost 3 bases and 1 base, there was a span of 11 bases. The CDR3 DNA is TGTGCCATCAGTGAACCGGGACTTCGCACAGATACGCAGTATTTT. Translation: CAISEPGLRTDTQYF.

CDR3 sequence reads: CATSVGVSNQPQHF. CDR3 in DNA: TGTGCCACCAGTGTCGGGGTGAGCAATCAGCCCCAGCATTTT. This chain uses TRBV24-1 with TRBJ1-5; D remains ambiguous. There are 14 residues in the CDR3. The V gene's germline CDR1 is KGHDR and CDR2 SFDVKD. Trimming pared 5 bases from V and 1 base from J, leaving 8 bases between.

The V and J genes are TRBV19 and TRBJ2-2, with D possibly called TRBD1 or TRBD2 (5 bases each). V shed 6 bases and J shed 7 bases, with 18 bases lying between them. The V gene's germline CDR1 is LNHDA and CDR2 SQIVND (reference sequence). This CDR3 region has 15 residues. The CDR3 loop reads CASRTYGADGGELFF. DNA for the CDR3: TGTGCCAGTAGGACCTACGGGGCCGATGGCGGGGAGCTGTTTTTT.

The chain combines TRBV18 with TRBJ2-5, with D unclear. V was pared by 0 bases and J by 5 bases, with 13 bases between. The V gene's germline CDR1 is KGHSH and CDR2 LQKENI. The CDR3 consists of 15 residues. CDR3 coding DNA: TGTGCCAGCTCACCACCTCATGAAGGGCGGGAGACCCAGTACTTC. This codes for CASSPPHEGRETQYF.

This clone turned up a few times. V gene TRBV5-1 combines with J gene TRBJ1-1, with D unresolved. CDR1 and CDR2 from the germline V gene are SGHRS and YFSETQ. The CDR3 is 14 residues long. V gave up 0 bases and J gave up 0 bases, with 6 bases separating them. The CDR3 DNA follows: TGCGCCAGCAGCTTGGGGGCTGTGAACACTGAAGCTTTCTTT. It specifies CASSLGAVNTEAFF. The full variable domain, with the rest looked up from reference TRBV5-1 and TRBJ1-1, is KAGVTQTPRYLIKTRGQQVTLSCSPISGHRSVSWYQQTPGQGLQFLFEYFSETQRNKGNFPGRFSGRQFSNSRSEMNVSTLELGDSALYLCASSLGAVNTEAFFGQGTRLTVV.

The chain employs TRBV2 and TRBJ2-5; 12 nucleotides align to TRBD2. V shed 8 bases, J shed 2 bases, and the junction held 6 bases outside the gene matches. The CDR3 totals 15 residues. CDR1 is SNHLY, CDR2 FYNNEI, per germline. The CDR3 bases are TGTGCCAGCCTGCTACTAGCGGGGGGTCAAGAGACCCAGTACTTC. Residues: CASLLLAGGQETQYF. Full variable domain (missing parts from reference TRBV2 and TRBJ2-5): EPEVTQTPSHQVTQMGQEVILRCVPISNHLYFYWYRQILGQKVEFLVSFYNNEISEKSEIFDDQFSVERPDGSNFTLKIRSTKLEDSAMYFCASLLLAGGQETQYFGPGTRLLVL.

This clone was observed a handful of times. The chain combines TRBV6-5 with TRBJ1-2; 7 nucleotides agree with TRBD1. V was pared by 3 bases and J by 5 bases, with 12 bases of the junction left unmatched. The CDR3 is made up of 16 amino acids. Germline assignment: CDR1 MNHEY and CDR2 SVGAGI. As DNA, the CDR3 is TGTGCCAGCAGTTATCACTTAGGGGGCCCGCCTTATGGCTACACCTTC. Its protein is CASSYHLGGPPYGYTF.

The chain links TRBV12-3 or TRBV12-4 to TRBJ1-1; the D is unclear. Trimming pared 8 bases from V and 5 bases from J, leaving 12 bases between. This CDR3 has 12 amino acids. CDR3 region: CASAFIGTEAFF. The CDR3 DNA follows: TGTGCCAGCGCATTCATAGGGACTGAAGCTTTCTTT.

The chain recombines TRBV30 with TRBJ1-5; 10 bases fit TRBD1. CDR3 size: 16 residues. V lost 5 bases to trimming and J lost 7 bases; unmatched junction nucleotides: 14. Germline V gene lookup returns CDR1 GTSNPN and CDR2 SVGIG (reference sequence). In DNA, the CDR3 is TGTGCCTGGGAACCGGGACAGGGGCTTTCTCGGCAGCCCCAGCATTTT. As protein: CAWEPGQGLSRQPQHF. The whole variable domain, filled in from reference TRBV30 and TRBJ1-5, reads SQTIHQWPATLVQPVGSPLSLECTVEGTSNPNLYWYRQAAGRGLQLLFYSVGIGQISSEVPQNLSASRPQDRQFILSSKKLLLSDSGFYLCAWEPGQGLSRQPQHFGDGTRLSIL.

This clone was found once. J is TRBJ2-3 and V is TRBV10-3; a possible D gene is TRBD2 (7 bases). CDR3 length: 15 amino acids. The V end was cut by 3 bases, the J end by 2 bases, with 12 bases between. Per the germline V gene, CDR1 is ENHRY and CDR2 is SYGVKD. The CDR3 loop reads CAISEWAGATDTQYF. CDR3 coding DNA: TGTGCCATCAGTGAATGGGCGGGGGCCACAGATACGCAGTATTTT.

This clone was seen a single time. The chain uses TRBV7-3 and TRBJ2-1; 12 bases map to TRBD2. Germline V CDR1 and CDR2: SGHTA, FQGTGA. Losses at the gene ends were 5 bases for V and 9 bases for J; bases not matched to a gene: 11. The CDR3 is 16 amino acids. The CDR3, as DNA: TGTGCCAGCAGCATCATATCTAGCGGGGGGGCTGGTGAGCAGTTCTTC. Protein sequence: CASSIISSGGAGEQFF.

The gene calls are TRBV4-3 and TRBJ1-2; D remains unclear. The CDR3 loop spans 14 amino acids. Trimming stripped 0 bases from V and 6 bases from J, with 11 bases between. The V gene's germline CDR1 is LGHNA and CDR2 YSLEER. CDR3 nucleotides: TGCGCCAGCAGCCAAGATTGGCAGGATAATGGCTACACCTTC. This gives the protein CASSQDWQDNGYTF.

V and J are TRBV6-5 and TRBJ2-3, with TRBD1 as a possible D gene (6 bases). The germline gives CDR1 MNHEY, CDR2 SVGAGI. V was pared by 8 bases and J by 8 bases, with 20 bases between. This CDR3 contains 14 residues. The CDR3 sequence is CASRVGTTGSTQYF. CDR3 coding DNA: TGTGCCAGCCGCGTCGGGACAACGGGGAGTACGCAGTATTTT.

This sequence joins TRBV3-1 (or the pseudogene TRBV3-2) and TRBJ2-3, with 8 bases identical to TRBD1. The CDR3 loop spans 14 amino acids. V was clipped by 6 bases and J by 1 base; unmatched bases: 3. The germline V gene has CDR1 LGHDT and CDR2 YNNKEL (reference sequence). The CDR3 region is CASSPTGGTDTQYF. In DNA form, the CDR3 reads TGTGCCAGCAGTCCGACAGGGGGCACAGATACGCAGTATTTT.